These T cell receptor beta chains were read from a single sample in a study of cytomegalovirus exposure and HLA in healthy donors. This table comes from immunoSEQ multiplex PCR, and its TCRdb copy is limited to in-frame clones, with some not included. The sample carries over 75,000 clones, 65% to 75% recorded once. The sample was PBMCs. These receptors originate from a man aged 25-45 years in good health and CMV-seronegative. CDR3s include the opening cysteine and the closing phenylalanine or tryptophan. The order of the fields is V gene, J gene, D gene, clone size, CDR3 protein, CDR3 DNA. D genes are given only for firm matches. Size is stated for part of the rows, as once, few or many counts, or as a class when the clone is expanded.

TRBV29-1,TRBJ2-7,.,.,CSVPDRNRPYEQYF,TGCAGCGTCCCCGACCGTAACAGACCCTACGAGCAGTACTTC
TRBV7-2,TRBJ1-2,.,.,CASSLDEGDGYTF,TGTGCCAGCAGCTTAGATGAGGGGGACGGCTACACCTTC
TRBV7-9,TRBJ2-2,.,.,CASSPREREITGELFF,TGTGCCAGCAGCCCCCGCGAGCGAGAGATCACCGGGGAGCTGTTTTTT
TRBV5-8,TRBJ1-4,.,.,CASSLAVGQTNEKLFF,TGTGCCAGCAGCTTGGCGGTGGGACAAACTAATGAAAAACTGTTTTTT
TRBV5-6,TRBJ2-2,.,.,CASSLSQENTGELFF,TGTGCCAGCAGCTTATCACAGGAAAACACCGGGGAGCTGTTTTTT
TRBV29-1,TRBJ2-7,TRBD1,.,CSVAGTEPYEQYF,TGCAGCGTTGCCGGGACAGAACCCTACGAGCAGTACTTC
TRBV7-9,TRBJ1-6,TRBD1,.,CASSLSGGVYSPLHF,TGTGCCAGCAGCTTGTCAGGGGGTGTTTATTCACCCCTCCACTTT
TRBV12-5,TRBJ2-3,TRBD2,.,CASGLGLAGTDTQYF,TGTGCTAGTGGTTTAGGACTAGCGGGCACAGATACGCAGTATTTT
TRBV2,TRBJ2-7,TRBD1,.,CASTSDRGHEQYF,TGTGCCAGCACTTCGGACAGGGGCCACGAGCAGTACTTC
TRBV30,TRBJ1-6,.,.,CAWSPIANSPLHF,TGTGCCTGGAGTCCCATAGCTAATTCACCCCTCCACTTT
TRBV27,TRBJ2-7,.,.,CASSREASYEQYF,TGTGCCAGCAGTCGGGAAGCATCCTACGAGCAGTACTTC
TRBV6-6,TRBJ1-5,TRBD1,.,CASSGTGGQPQHF,TGTGCCAGCAGCGGGACAGGGGGTCAGCCCCAGCATTTT
TRBV19,TRBJ1-1,.,.,CASSIDGGSWTEAFF,TGTGCCAGTAGTATAGATGGGGGCTCTTGGACTGAAGCTTTCTTT
TRBV7-2,TRBJ2-1,TRBD1,.,CASSLVFGTGGSWEQFF,TGTGCCAGCAGCTTAGTTTTCGGGACAGGGGGATCCTGGGAGCAGTTCTTC
TRBV27,TRBJ2-7,TRBD1,.,CASSSRDRHSYEQYF,TGTGCCAGCAGTTCCCGGGACAGACACTCCTACGAGCAGTACTTC
TRBV4-3,TRBJ1-1,.,.,CASSQDLGRVVGAFF,TGCGCCAGCAGCCAAGATCTGGGCCGGGTGGTTGGGGCTTTCTTC
TRBV12-5,TRBJ2-3,TRBD1,.,CASGSQGQSTDTQYF,TGTGCTAGTGGTTCCCAGGGACAGAGCACAGATACGCAGTATTTT
TRBV5-1,TRBJ1-6,TRBD1,few,CASSLGQGNNSPLHF,TGCGCCAGCAGCTTGGGACAGGGTAACAATTCACCCCTCCACTTT
TRBV6-6,TRBJ2-2,.,.,CASTITGELFF,TGTGCCAGCACCATCACCGGGGAGCTGTTTTTT
TRBV11-1,TRBJ1-1,TRBD1,few,CASSPTGGLKEAFF,TGTGCCAGCAGCCCGACAGGGGGGTTGAAGGAAGCTTTCTTT
TRBV11-1,TRBJ1-4,.,.,CASSPHRGGSEKLFF,TGTGCCAGCAGCCCCCACCGGGGTGGGAGTGAAAAACTGTTTTTT
TRBV11-2,TRBJ2-1,TRBD2,.,CASSPGTSYEQFF,TGTGCCAGCAGCCCCGGGACTAGCTATGAGCAGTTCTTC
TRBV7-2,TRBJ2-1,TRBD2,.,CASSFGGLAGGREQFF,TGTGCCAGCAGCTTTGGGGGACTAGCGGGGGGACGTGAGCAGTTCTTC
TRBV4-1,TRBJ2-7,TRBD1,.,CARSQEARDRGPEQYF,TGCGCCCGCAGCCAAGAGGCGAGGGACAGGGGGCCCGAGCAGTACTTC
TRBV6-5,TRBJ1-1,.,few,CASSYFGGEAFF,TGTGCCAGCAGTTACTTCGGAGGTGAAGCTTTCTTT
TRBV5-4,TRBJ1-2,TRBD1,.,CASTSIQGDGYTF,TGTGCCAGCACCTCGATACAGGGGGATGGCTACACCTTC
TRBV9,TRBJ2-3,TRBD2,.,CASSVWSSGGDTQYF,TGTGCCAGCAGCGTATGGTCTAGCGGGGGTGATACGCAGTATTTT
TRBV7-9,TRBJ1-6,TRBD1,.,CASSLVGQGKSPLHF,TGTGCCAGCAGCTTAGTTGGACAGGGGAAATCACCCCTCCACTTT
TRBV7-9,TRBJ2-7,.,.,CASSSSSGEQYF,TGTGCCAGCAGCTCTAGTTCGGGCGAGCAGTACTTC
TRBV28,TRBJ2-7,TRBD1,.,CASSKVTGTYEQYF,TGTGCCAGCAGCAAGGTGACAGGGACCTACGAGCAGTACTTC
TRBV9,TRBJ2-2,.,.,CASSVGASPNTGELFF,TGTGCCAGCAGCGTAGGCGCTAGCCCGAACACCGGGGAGCTGTTTTTT
TRBV5-5,TRBJ2-7,.,.,CASSITRRGRSYEQYF,TGTGCCAGCAGCATTACCCGACGGGGTAGAAGCTACGAGCAGTACTTC
TRBV2,TRBJ2-3,.,.,CASSEALQGQQYF,TGTGCCAGCAGTGAAGCGCTTCAGGGCCAGCAGTATTTT
TRBV29-1,TRBJ1-5,TRBD1,.,CSAGTGGSSQPQHF,TGCAGCGCCGGGACAGGGGGCTCTTCACAGCCCCAGCATTTT
TRBV29-1,TRBJ1-1,.,.,CSVEVAGAFSEAFF,TGCAGCGTTGAAGTGGCAGGGGCGTTTAGTGAAGCTTTCTTT
TRBV5-1,TRBJ1-4,TRBD1,few,CASSKDRTNEKLFF,TGCGCCAGCAGCAAGGACAGGACTAATGAAAAACTGTTTTTT
TRBV30,TRBJ2-4,.,.,CAWSTPPGKNIQYF,TGTGCCTGGAGTACGCCCCCGGGTAAAAACATTCAGTACTTC
TRBV11-3,TRBJ2-1,TRBD2,.,CASSPSSGASYNEQFF,TGTGCCAGCAGCCCTAGTAGCGGGGCCTCCTACAATGAGCAGTTCTTC
TRBV7-2,TRBJ2-3,TRBD2,once,CASSLLAGGTDTQYF,TGTGCCAGCAGCTTACTAGCGGGGGGGACAGATACGCAGTATTTT
TRBV10-1,TRBJ2-2,.,.,CASSGGHRNTGELFF,TGCGCCAGCAGCGGCGGGCATCGGAACACCGGGGAGCTGTTTTTT
TRBV7-3,TRBJ2-1,TRBD2,.,CASSLLAETRNEQFF,TGTGCCAGCAGCCTACTAGCGGAAACTCGGAATGAGCAGTTCTTC
TRBV5-1,TRBJ2-1,TRBD2,.,CASSAGLAGGNEQFF,TGCGCCAGCAGCGCCGGACTAGCGGGAGGAAATGAGCAGTTCTTC
TRBV18,TRBJ1-2,.,.,CASHTSAGNGYTF,TGTGCCAGTCACACCTCGGCAGGTAATGGCTACACCTTC
TRBV25-1,TRBJ2-2,.,.,CASSAPLVPGELFF,TGTGCCAGCAGTGCCCCACTAGTCCCCGGGGAGCTGTTTTTT
TRBV5-6,TRBJ1-5,.,.,CASSLKRDWNQPQHF,TGTGCCAGCAGCTTGAAAAGGGACTGGAATCAGCCCCAGCATTTT
TRBV6-5,TRBJ1-6,.,.,CASRTGLALHF,TGTGCCAGCAGGACGGGTCTGGCCCTCCACTTT
TRBV5-1,TRBJ2-5,.,.,CASSFNYPTASSQYF,TGCGCCAGCAGCTTTAACTACCCGACGGCTTCGAGCCAGTACTTC
TRBV30,TRBJ1-2,.,.,CASGGVRYGYTF,TGTGCCTCCGGAGGGGTAAGGTATGGCTACACCTTC
TRBV15,TRBJ1-5,.,.,CATSRDQLEDQPQHF,TGTGCCACCAGCAGAGATCAGTTAGAGGATCAGCCCCAGCATTTT
TRBV5-1,TRBJ2-1,.,.,CASSWTLITYNEQFF,TGCGCCAGCAGCTGGACTCTCATAACCTACAATGAGCAGTTCTTC
TRBV7-8,TRBJ2-7,TRBD2,.,CASSREGRGYEQYF,TGTGCCAGCAGTCGGGAGGGTAGAGGCTACGAGCAGTACTTC
TRBV5-4,TRBJ1-3,.,.,CASSTRQDSGNTIYF,TGTGCCAGCAGCACCCGACAGGACTCTGGAAACACCATATATTTT
TRBV27,TRBJ1-5,.,once,CASSRRGNQPQHF,TGTGCCAGCAGCCGTCGTGGCAATCAGCCCCAGCATTTT
TRBV19,TRBJ1-5,.,.,CASSLAGGFQPQHF,TGTGCCAGTAGCCTGGCCGGGGGTTTCCAGCCCCAGCATTTT
TRBV4-2,TRBJ1-1,.,.,CASSQDQRNTEAFF,TGTGCCAGCAGCCAAGATCAGCGGAACACTGAAGCTTTCTTT
TRBV9,TRBJ2-1,.,.,CASSADPGNEQFF,TGTGCCAGCAGCGCAGATCCAGGCAATGAGCAGTTCTTC
TRBV27,TRBJ1-2,.,.,CASSPLGKGHGYTF,TGTGCCAGCAGTCCATTAGGAAAGGGGCATGGCTACACCTTC
TRBV7-9,TRBJ2-7,TRBD2,.,CATGDPPSGSYNEQYF,TGTGCCACCGGCGACCCCCCCAGCGGGAGTTATAACGAGCAGTACTTC
TRBV19,TRBJ1-5,TRBD1,few,CASSIDGTGSNQPQHF,TGTGCCAGTAGTATAGACGGGACAGGGAGCAATCAGCCCCAGCATTTT